The present T cell receptor (beta chain) was sequenced within a study of metastatic and nonmetastatic thyroid tumors. This clone was found many times. The CDR3 has 15 amino acids. The J segment lost 0 bases and the V segment lost 4 bases, leaving 3 bases of the junction unmatched. Nobody among the patients had been given any treatment before thyroid surgery. Through MiXCR, TCRdb re-clonotyped the PCR reads. The sample has about 92,000 clones; more than 12% are singletons. The V and J genes are TRBV12-3 or TRBV12-4 and TRBJ1-1, with 9 bases matching TRBD1. The receptor comes from a female donor with papillary thyroid cancer or a benign thyroid nodule (not recorded which). Some clones in this sample may be carry-over from other donors' samples. What was sequenced was blood. CDR3 sequence: CASSYRTGVNTEAFF. In DNA, the CDR3 is TGTGCCAGCAGTTACAGGACAGGGGTGAACACTGAAGCTTTCTTT.